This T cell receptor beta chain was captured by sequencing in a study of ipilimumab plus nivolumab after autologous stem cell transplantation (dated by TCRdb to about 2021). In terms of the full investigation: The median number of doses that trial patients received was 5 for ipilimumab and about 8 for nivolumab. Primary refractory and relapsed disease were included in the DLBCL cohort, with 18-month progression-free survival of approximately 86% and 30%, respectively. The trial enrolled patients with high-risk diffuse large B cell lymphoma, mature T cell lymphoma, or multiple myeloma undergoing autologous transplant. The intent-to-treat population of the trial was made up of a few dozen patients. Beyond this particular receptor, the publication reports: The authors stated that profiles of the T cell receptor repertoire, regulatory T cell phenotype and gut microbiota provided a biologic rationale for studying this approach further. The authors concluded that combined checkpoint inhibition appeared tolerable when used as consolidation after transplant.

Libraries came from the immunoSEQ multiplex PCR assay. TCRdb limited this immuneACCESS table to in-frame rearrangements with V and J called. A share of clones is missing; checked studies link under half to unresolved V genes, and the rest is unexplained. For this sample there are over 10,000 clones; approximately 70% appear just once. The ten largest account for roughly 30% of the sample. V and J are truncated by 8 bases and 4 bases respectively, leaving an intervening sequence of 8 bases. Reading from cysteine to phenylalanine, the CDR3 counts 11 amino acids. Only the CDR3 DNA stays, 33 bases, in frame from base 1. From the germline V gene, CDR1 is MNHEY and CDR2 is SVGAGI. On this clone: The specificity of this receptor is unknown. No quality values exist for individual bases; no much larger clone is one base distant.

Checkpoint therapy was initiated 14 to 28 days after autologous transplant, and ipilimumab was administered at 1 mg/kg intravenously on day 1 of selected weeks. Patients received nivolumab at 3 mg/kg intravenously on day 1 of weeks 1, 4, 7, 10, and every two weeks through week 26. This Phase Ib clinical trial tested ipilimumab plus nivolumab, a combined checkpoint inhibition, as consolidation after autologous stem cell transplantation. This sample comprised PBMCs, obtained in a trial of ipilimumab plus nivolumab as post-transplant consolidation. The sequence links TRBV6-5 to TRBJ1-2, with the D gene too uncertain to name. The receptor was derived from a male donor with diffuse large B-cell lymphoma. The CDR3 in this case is CASRNGYGYTF. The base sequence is TGTGCCAGCCGCAACGGCTATGGCTACACCTTC.